This T cell receptor beta chain was found in a study of blood T cell repertoires in COVID-19. For the study at large: Acute and convalescent COVID-19 specimens originated in the United States, Italy and Spain. T cells, B-cell-depleted T cells, or PBMCs supplied cDNA or gDNA.

In germline, CDR1 is SGDLS, CDR2 YYNGEE. The V end lost 0 bases, the J end lost 4 bases, and 10 bases lay between the germline ends. This CDR3 has 15 amino acids. Original methodology: From reference gene primer amplification, estimates of nucleated cell counts were derived. Clones were sequenced by immunoSEQ multiplex PCR, and TCRdb holds only the in-frame ones, with some missing. The D gene and trimming were derived from the DNA, and the V and J assignments and clone size from that table. The sample has over 200,000 clones, about four fifths seen once. The chain links TRBV9 to TRBJ2-2; perhaps TRBD1 as D (5 bases). Specimen: peripheral blood. This TCR came from a man aged 45-60 years with active or convalescent COVID-19. The CDR3 nucleotides are TGTGCCAGCAGCGTAGAAAGACAGACCACCGGGGAGCTGTTTTTT. Translating it yields CASSVERQTTGELFF.